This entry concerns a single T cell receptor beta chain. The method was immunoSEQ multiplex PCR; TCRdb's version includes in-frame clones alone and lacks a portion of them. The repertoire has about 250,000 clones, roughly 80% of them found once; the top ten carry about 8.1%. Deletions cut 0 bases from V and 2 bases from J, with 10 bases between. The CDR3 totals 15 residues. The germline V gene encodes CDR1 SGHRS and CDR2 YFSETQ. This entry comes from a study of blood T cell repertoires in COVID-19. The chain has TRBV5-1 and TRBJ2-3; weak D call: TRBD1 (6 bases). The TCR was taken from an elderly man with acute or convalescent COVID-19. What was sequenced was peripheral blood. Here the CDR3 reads CASSLGAGVTDTQYF. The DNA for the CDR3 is TGCGCCAGCAGCTTGGGGGCAGGGGTCACAGATACGCAGTATTTT.